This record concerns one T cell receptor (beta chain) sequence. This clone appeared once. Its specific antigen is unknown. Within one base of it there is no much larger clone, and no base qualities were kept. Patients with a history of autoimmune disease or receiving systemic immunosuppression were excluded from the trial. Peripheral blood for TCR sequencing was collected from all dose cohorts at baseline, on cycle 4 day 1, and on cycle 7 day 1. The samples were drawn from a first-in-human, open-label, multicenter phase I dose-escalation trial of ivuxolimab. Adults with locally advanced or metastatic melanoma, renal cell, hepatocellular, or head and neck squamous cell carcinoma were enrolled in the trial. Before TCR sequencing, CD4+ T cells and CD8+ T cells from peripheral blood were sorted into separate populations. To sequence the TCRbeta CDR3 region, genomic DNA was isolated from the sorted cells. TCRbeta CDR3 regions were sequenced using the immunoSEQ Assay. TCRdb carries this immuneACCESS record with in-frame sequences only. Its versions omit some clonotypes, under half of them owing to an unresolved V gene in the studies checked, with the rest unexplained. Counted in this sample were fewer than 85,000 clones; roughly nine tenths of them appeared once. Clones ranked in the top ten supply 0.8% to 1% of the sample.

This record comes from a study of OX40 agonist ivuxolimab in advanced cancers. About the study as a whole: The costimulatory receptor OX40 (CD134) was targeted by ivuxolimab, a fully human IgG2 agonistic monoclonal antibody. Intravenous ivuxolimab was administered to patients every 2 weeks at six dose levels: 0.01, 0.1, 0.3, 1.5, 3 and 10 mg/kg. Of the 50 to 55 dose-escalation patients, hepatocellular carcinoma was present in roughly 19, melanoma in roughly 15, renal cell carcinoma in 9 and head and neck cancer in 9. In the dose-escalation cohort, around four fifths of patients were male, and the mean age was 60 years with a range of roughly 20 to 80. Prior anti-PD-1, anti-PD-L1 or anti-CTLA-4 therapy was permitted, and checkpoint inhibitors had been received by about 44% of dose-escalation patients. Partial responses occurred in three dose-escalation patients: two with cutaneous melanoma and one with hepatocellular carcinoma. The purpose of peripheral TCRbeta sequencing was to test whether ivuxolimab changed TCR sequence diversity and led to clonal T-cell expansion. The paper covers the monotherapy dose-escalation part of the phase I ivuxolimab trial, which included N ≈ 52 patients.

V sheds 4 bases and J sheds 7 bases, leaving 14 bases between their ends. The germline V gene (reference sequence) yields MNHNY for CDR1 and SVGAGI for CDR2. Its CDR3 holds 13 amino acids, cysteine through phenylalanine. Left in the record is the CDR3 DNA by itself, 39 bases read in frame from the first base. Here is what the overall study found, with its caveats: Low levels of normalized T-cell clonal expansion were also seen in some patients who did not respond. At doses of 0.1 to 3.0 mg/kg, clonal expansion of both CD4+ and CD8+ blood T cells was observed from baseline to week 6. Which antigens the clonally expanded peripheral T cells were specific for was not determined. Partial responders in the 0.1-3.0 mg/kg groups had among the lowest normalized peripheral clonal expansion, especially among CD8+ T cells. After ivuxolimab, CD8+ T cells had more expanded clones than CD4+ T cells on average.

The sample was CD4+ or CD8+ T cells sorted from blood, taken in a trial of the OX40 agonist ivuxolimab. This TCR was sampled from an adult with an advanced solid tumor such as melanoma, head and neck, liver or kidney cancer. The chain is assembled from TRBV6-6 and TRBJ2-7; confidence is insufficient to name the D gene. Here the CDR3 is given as CASSLTGSEEQYF. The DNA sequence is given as TGTGCCAGCAGTTTGACGGGCTCGGAGGAGCAGTACTTC.